The T cell receptor beta chain under discussion was sequenced for a study of vaccination and CD4 T cells after COVID-19. Study-level information: Post-COVID samples had a sampling time that fell a median around 100 days after diagnosis (range 35 to 161).

The CDR3 has 14 residues. V gave up 1 base and J gave up 4 bases, with 7 bases separating them. The germline gives CDR1 SGHTA, CDR2 FQGNSA. An Oncomine TCR Beta short-read assay was used to sequence the DNA from cultured CD4+ T cells. After culture, CD4+ T cells served as the source for genomic DNA extraction. Using its own MiXCR run on the PCR reads, TCRdb lists one record per CDR3 protein. This table holds about 9,600 distinct CDR3 sequences, about 35% found once. Relative to its sample, this clonotype is medium-sized. What it binds is unknown. Study results and caveats: The median SARS-CoV-2-reactive clonotype number increased from roughly 19 to 38, without statistical significance.

Sample treatment: approximately 9-day PBMC culture with coronavirus spike peptide pools or control peptides (ViraFEST assay). The collection of CD4+ T cells from the unexposed donor took place before the COVID-19 pandemic (2011-2018). Peptide-pool expansion of antigen-specific T cells preceded TCR sequencing in ViraFEST. The TCR comes from a human donor in good health. The chain links TRBV7-2 to TRBJ2-2; D uncertain. The sequencing sample was made of CD4+ T cells from blood, cultured in vitro. Here the CDR3 reads CASSLGRPTGELFF. The CDR3 DNA reads as TGTGCCAGCAGCTTAGGGCGGCCCACCGGGGAGCTGTTTTTT. Full variable domain (outside the CDR3, taken from reference TRBV7-2 and TRBJ2-2): GAGVSQSPSNKVTEKGKDVELRCDPISGHTALYWYRQSLGQGLEFLIYFQGNSAPDKSGLPSDRFSAERTGGSVSTLTIQRTQQEDSAVYLCASSLGRPTGELFFGEGSRLTVL.